The 20 T cell receptor beta chains given below trace back to one sample, sequenced in a study of T cells in Graves' hyperthyroidism and ophthalmopathy. TCR beta CDR3 regions were amplified from RNA. HTBI primers were employed in a first-round RT-PCR of the TCR CDR3. Each CDR3 protein is one row after TCRdb ran MiXCR on the multiplex PCR reads. The sample has about 570,000 distinct CDR3 sequences; 46% are singletons. The sequencing input was peripheral blood or thyroid tissue (not recorded which). The receptors were gathered from an adult woman with Graves' disease, either hyperthyroidism or ophthalmopathy (not recorded which).

The V gene is TRBV20-1, the J gene TRBJ2-7, with 12 bases that match TRBD2. CDR3 length equals 12 residues. CDR1 is DFQATT and CDR2 is SNEGSKA in the germline V gene (reference sequence). The CDR3 here is CGTSGLAYEQYF. The CDR3 DNA reads as TGCGGGACTAGCGGGTTGGCCTACGAGCAGTACTTC.

This clonotype came up a few times. The rearrangement links TRBV13 to TRBJ2-1, with TRBD2 matching over 13 bases. CDR1 is PRHDT and CDR2 is FYEKMQ in the germline V gene (reference sequence). The trim removed 6 bases at V and 8 bases at J, leaving 7 bases unmatched. This CDR3 contains 15 residues. The CDR3 loop is CASRKLAGGPDEQFF. As DNA, the CDR3 is TGTGCCAGCAGGAAACTAGCGGGAGGGCCTGATGAGCAGTTCTTC. The full variable domain, completed using reference TRBV13 and TRBJ2-1, is AAGVIQSPRHLIKEKRETATLKCYPIPRHDTVYWYQQGPGQDPQFLISFYEKMQSDKGSIPDRFSAQQFSDYHSELNMSSLELGDSALYFCASRKLAGGPDEQFFGPGTRLTVL.

This clonotype appeared a few times. This chain links TRBV7-2 with TRBJ1-5, with D unresolved. The CDR3 covers 13 residues. The germline CDR1 and CDR2 sequences are SGHTA and FQGNSA. Trimming took 9 bases from V and 5 from J, leaving 14 bases between them. Here the CDR3 DNA reads TGTGCCAGTAGACTAGCGGGCGATCAGCCCCAGCATTTT. Translating it yields CASRLAGDQPQHF.

At least ten counts were recorded for this clonotype. CDR3 protein: CAIARQGAAETQYF. In nucleotides, the CDR3 is TGTGCCATCGCGAGGCAGGGGGCTGCGGAGACCCAGTACTTC. The chain carries TRBV10-3 and TRBJ2-5, with 8 nucleotides matching TRBD1. The CDR3 length is 14 residues. V lost 8 bases to trimming and J lost 5 bases; unmatched junction nucleotides: 10. CDR1 ENHRY and CDR2 SYGVKD come from the germline V gene.

A few counts support this clonotype. The genes are TRBV25-1 and TRBJ1-1; D may be TRBD1 (6 bases). The CDR3 sequence is 16 residues long. Trimming stripped 4 bases from V and 3 bases from J, with 18 bases between. Germline V CDR1 and CDR2: MGHDK, SYGVNS. The CDR3 region is CASSGTLTGSYTEAFF. In DNA form, the CDR3 reads TGTGCCAGCAGTGGAACCCTCACAGGGAGTTACACTGAAGCTTTCTTT.

This chain connects TRBV7-9 to TRBJ1-6; 8 bases align to TRBD1. The V gene's germline CDR1 is SEHNR and CDR2 FQNEAQ (reference sequence). The CDR3 loop spans 15 amino acids. V lost 5 bases and J lost 9; bases outside the gene matches: 9. CDR3 residues: CASSTGTGLTSPLHF. DNA of the CDR3: TGTGCCAGCAGCACCGGGACAGGCCTTACTTCACCCCTCCACTTT.

This clonotype was counted at least ten times. The rearrangement joins TRBV4-1 to TRBJ1-5; D unclear. The germline V gene encodes CDR1 MGHRA and CDR2 YSYEKL. This CDR3 is 13 amino acids long. V was shortened by 3 bases and J by 4 bases, with 7 bases between the two germline ends. The CDR3 DNA is TGCGCCAGCAGCCAGATAGGGAATCAGCCCCAGCATTTT. Translated, it gives CASSQIGNQPQHF.

This clonotype was detected ten times or more. This sequence joins TRBV5-1 and TRBJ2-5; possibly TRBD2 for D (5 bases). There are 15 residues in the CDR3. Per the germline V gene, CDR1 is SGHRS and CDR2 is YFSETQ. V lost 5 bases and J lost 5, with 19 bases in between. The CDR3 bases are TGCGCCAGCAGGGACCCTAGCCTCCCGGCGGAGACCCAGTACTTC. Translating gives CASRDPSLPAETQYF.

The rearrangement links TRBV25-1 to TRBJ2-7; a possible D gene is TRBD2 (6 bases). Between the trimmed V and J ends, which lost 4 bases and 2 bases, there was a span of 12 bases. The CDR3 length is 14 residues. Germline V gene sequence: CDR1 MGHDK, CDR2 SYGVNS. CDR3 sequence: CASSAPGTAYEQYF. The CDR3 nucleotides read TGTGCCAGCAGTGCGCCCGGGACTGCCTACGAGCAGTACTTC.

In regard to this clonotype: A junction end diverges from the germline sequence, so it may reflect a read error. The rearrangement uses TRBV20-1 and TRBJ1-1, with D unresolved. The CDR3 has 13 residues. Germline loops: CDR1 DFQATT, CDR2 SNEGSKA (reference sequence). The CDR3 region is CSASYGANTEAFF. DNA of the CDR3: TGCAGTGCTAGTTACGGAGCGAACACTGAGGCTTTCTTT.

This clonotype has ten or more counts. V is TRBV7-2 and J is TRBJ1-3; D is ambiguous. Germline CDR1 reads SGHTA; CDR2 reads FQGNSA. V shed 5 bases and J shed 5 bases, with 7 bases lying between them. The CDR3 length is 12 residues. CDR3 amino acids: CASSQVRNTIYF. CDR3 DNA sequence: TGTGCCAGCAGCCAGGTCCGAAACACCATATATTTT.

This clonotype was counted a few times. A read error may be the cause here, since a much bigger clone is one base away. The chain joins TRBV5-1 to TRBJ2-2, with D possibly TRBD1 on 6 matching bases. CDR1 SGHRS and CDR2 YFSETQ come from the germline V gene. With 5 bases removed from V and 7 bases from J, the gap between germline ends came to 12 bases. The CDR3 loop spans 13 amino acids. CDR3 amino acids: CASRDSPGGELFF. CDR3 DNA sequence: TGCGCCAGCAGGGACAGTCCGGGCGGGGAGCTGTTTTTT.

This clonotype was detected only a few times. The rearrangement uses TRBV29-1 and TRBJ2-7; TRBD1 might be the D (5 bases). The CDR3 totals 12 residues. Germline V gene sequence: CDR1 SQVTM, CDR2 ANQGSEA. With 3 bases removed from V and 1 base from J, the gap between germline ends came to 7 bases. The CDR3 coding sequence is TGCAGCGTTGATGGGGCGTCCTACGAGCAGTACTTC. Its protein product is CSVDGASYEQYF.

The rearrangement links TRBV19 to TRBJ2-5, with 11 nucleotides matching TRBD1. The better agreement between TRBJ1-5 and the DNA end casts doubt on the J call. This CDR3 has 16 amino acids. Germline values: CDR1 LNHDA, CDR2 SQIVND (reference sequence). In nucleotides, the CDR3 is TGTGCCAGTAGTATACGGACAGGGGGCATCAATCAGCCCCAGCATTTT. Protein sequence: CASSIRTGGINQPQHF.

In its sample, this clonotype was seen many times. CDR3 coding DNA: TGTGCCACCAGTGATTGGTCAGGGTCGGATGGCTACACCTTC. Protein sequence: CATSDWSGSDGYTF. This chain joins TRBV24-1 and TRBJ1-2; a weak D match, TRBD1 (5 bases). The V gene lost 2 bases and the J gene lost 6 bases, with 12 bases spanning the gap. The CDR3 extends over 14 amino acids. Per germline, CDR1 KGHDR and CDR2 SFDVKD.

In regard to this clonotype: A much bigger clone sits one base away, suggesting this may be a read error. The chain couples TRBV20-1 to TRBJ2-2; 7 nucleotides align to TRBD1. The CDR3 is 15 amino acids. The V gene's germline CDR1 is DFQATT and CDR2 SNEGSKA (reference sequence). CDR3 nucleotides: TGCAGTGCTAGGCGAAACAGGGGTATCGCCGGGGAGCTGTCTTTT. This gives the protein CSARRNRGIAGELSF.

This clonotype occurred many times. This chain uses TRBV20-1 with TRBJ1-2; the D gene is possibly TRBD1 (5 bases). The CDR3 loop spans 14 amino acids. Trimming removed 1 base at V and 6 bases at J, with 15 bases between. Germline CDR1 is DFQATT and CDR2 is SNEGSKA (reference sequence). The CDR3 DNA reads as TGCAGTGCTAGAGGGGGCCGGGAATGGCATGGCTACACCTTC. Protein product: CSARGGREWHGYTF.

This clonotype appeared many times. This chain joins TRBV5-1 and TRBJ2-2; D unclear. The CDR3 has 12 amino acids. V lost 1 base to trimming and J lost 2 bases, with 0 bases between them. CDR1 is SGHRS, CDR2 YFSETQ, per germline. This CDR3 is CASSLNTGELFF. CDR3 in DNA: TGCGCCAGCAGCTTGAACACCGGGGAGCTGTTTTTT.

This clonotype was recorded once. This chain connects TRBV9 to TRBJ2-7; 10 bases line up with TRBD1. Trimming removed 4 bases from V and 5 bases from J; junction bases left unmatched: 18. The CDR3 extends over 18 amino acids. Germline lookup yields CDR1 SGDLS and CDR2 YYNGEE. CDR3 sequence reads: CASSYPGTGETGANEQYF. In DNA, the CDR3 is TGTGCCAGCAGCTACCCAGGGACAGGGGAGACTGGGGCCAACGAGCAGTACTTC. The full variable domain, its missing parts supplied by reference TRBV9 and TRBJ2-7, is DSGVTQTPKHLITATGQRVTLRCSPRSGDLSVYWYQQSLDQGLQFLIQYYNGEERAKGNILERFSAQQFPDLHSELNLSSLELGDSALYFCASSYPGTGETGANEQYFGPGTRLTVT.

This clonotype was observed a single time. This chain's CDR3 is CASSLVAGDSEAFF. CDR3 in DNA: TGTGCCAGCAGCTTGGTAGCGGGGGACTCTGAAGCTTTCTTT. J is TRBJ1-1 and V is TRBV5-5, with a tentative D call TRBD1 (5 bases). This CDR3 spans 14 amino acids. Trimming took off 0 bases at V and 6 bases at J, with 12 bases between the two ends. CDR1 is SGHKS, CDR2 YYEKEE, per germline (reference sequence).